Each of the 3 T cell receptor beta chains below was sequenced from the same sample in a study of blood T cells in healthy people across ages. A second PCR of about 7 to 12 cycles used a sample-barcoded 5' primer and a J-beta primer mix. TCRdb fed the 5' RACE reads into MiXCR, producing one record per CDR3 protein. This sample carries 980,000 or so distinct CDR3 sequences, under 50% of them seen once, and the ten largest clones take about an eighth. The sequenced material came from blood. Source of these receptors: a man aged 30 to 39 in good health.

The V call is TRBV30, the J call TRBJ2-7, with D unresolved. The CDR3 has 13 residues. Trimming cost V 2 bases and J 4 bases, with 12 bases left between them. The germline V gene has CDR1 GTSNPN and CDR2 SVGIG (reference sequence). Here the CDR3 DNA reads TGTGCCTGGAGTCGCCTTTCCGGGTACGAGCAGTACTTC. Translation gives CAWSRLSGYEQYF. The full variable domain, with the rest looked up from reference TRBV30 and TRBJ2-7, is SQTIHQWPATLVQPVGSPLSLECTVEGTSNPNLYWYRQAAGRGLQLLFYSVGIGQISSEVPQNLSASRPQDRQFILSSKKLLLSDSGFYLCAWSRLSGYEQYFGPGTRLTVT.

The chain uses TRBV7-9 and TRBJ1-2, with D tentatively TRBD1 (6 bases). The CDR3 runs to 17 residues. Trimming left V 3 bases short and J 3 bases short, with 20 bases between. CDR1 is SEHNR, CDR2 FQNEAQ, per germline (reference sequence). CDR3 region: CASSFLSSRGGDYGYTF. CDR3 sequence (DNA): TGTGCCAGCAGCTTCTTATCAAGCAGGGGAGGCGACTATGGCTACACCTTC.

The chain uses TRBV6-2 or TRBV6-3 and TRBJ2-1; the match to TRBD2 covers 16 bases. The V and J ends lost 6 bases and 9 bases, in that order; junction bases with no gene match: 8. This CDR3 region has 16 residues. Germline CDR1 reads MNHEY; CDR2 reads SVGEGT. DNA of the CDR3: TGTGCCAGCAGGCGCTCCGGGACTAGCGGGAGGGGTGAGCAGTTCTTC. Its translation: CASRRSGTSGRGEQFF.